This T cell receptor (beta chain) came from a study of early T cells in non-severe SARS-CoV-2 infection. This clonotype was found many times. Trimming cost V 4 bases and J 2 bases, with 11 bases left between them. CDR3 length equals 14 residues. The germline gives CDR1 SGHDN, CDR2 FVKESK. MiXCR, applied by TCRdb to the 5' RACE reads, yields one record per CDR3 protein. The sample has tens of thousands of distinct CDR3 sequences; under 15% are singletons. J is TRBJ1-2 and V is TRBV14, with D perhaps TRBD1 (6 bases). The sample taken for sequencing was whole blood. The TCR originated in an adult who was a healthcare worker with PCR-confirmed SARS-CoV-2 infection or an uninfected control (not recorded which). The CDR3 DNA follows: TGTGCCAGCAGCCGGACAGCGTTAAACTATGGCTACACCTTC. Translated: CASSRTALNYGYTF.